A single count supports the clone carrying this TCR beta chain. Antigen unknown. The data were produced by immunoSEQ multiplex PCR, yet TCRdb's version contains in-frame clones alone and is incomplete. The table has nearly 30,000 clones, approximately 86% seen once; the top ten hold roughly 3.5%. The data belong to a study of a mutant IDH1 vaccine in newly diagnosed glioma. Study-level background: In weeks 1, 3, 5, 7, 11, 15, 19 and 23, patients were vaccinated. Antecedent treatment encompassed radiotherapy, temozolomide, or their combination; the majority received both.

The time point was: week 5, during vaccination. Every vaccination contained 300 ug of the mutant IDH1 20-mer peptide and was paired with topical imiquimod. Newly diagnosed WHO grade 3 or 4 IDH1-mutant, ATRX-lost astrocytomas were identified in the donors. Study results and limitations: Pseudoprogression appeared independent of alterations in top peripheral clonotypes.

The material sequenced was peripheral blood mononuclear cells (PBMCs), taken from a glioma patient whose treatment included an IDH1 peptide vaccine. The sequence came from a woman in her thirties or forties with glioma. Some clones in this sample may be carry-over from other donors' samples.

The CDR3 spells CASNTVGAVSYEQYF. As DNA, the CDR3 is TGTGCCAGCAACACGGTCGGAGCTGTCTCCTACGAGCAGTACTTC. The chain recombines TRBV7-9 with TRBJ2-7, with D hard to call. The germline gives CDR1 SEHNR, CDR2 FQNEAQ (reference sequence). CDR3 length: 15 amino acids. V was clipped by 7 bases and J by 0 bases, with 16 bases between them.